The 32 T cell receptor beta chains below come from one sample, sequenced in a study of blood T cell repertoires in COVID-19. Sequencing was performed with immunoSEQ multiplex PCR; in TCRdb, only in-frame clones are kept and a portion is missing. The sample lists about 190,000 clones, around 86% occurring once. Specimen: peripheral blood. Receptors originate from a woman aged 40-49 years with acute or convalescent COVID-19.

The genes are TRBV2 and TRBJ2-1; D perhaps matches TRBD2 (5 bases). Germline values: CDR1 SNHLY, CDR2 FYNNEI. This CDR3 contains 15 residues. Trimming removed 6 bases at V and 2 bases at J, with 14 bases between. CDR3 sequence reads: CASSDDGVAYNEQFF. In DNA form, the CDR3 reads TGTGCCAGCAGCGATGACGGGGTGGCCTACAATGAGCAGTTCTTC.

Written as DNA, the CDR3 is TGTGCCAGCAGCTTGGTGAGGGCAGCCTTGGGCTCTGGGGCCAACGTCCTGACTTTC. Translating it yields CASSLVRAALGSGANVLTF. This chain uses TRBV5-8 with TRBJ2-6, with a tentative D call TRBD2 (5 bases). The CDR3 sequence is 19 residues long. Deletions cut 0 bases from V and 0 bases from J, with 16 bases between. From germline, CDR1 is SGHTS and CDR2 YDEGEE.

In this sample, this clone turned up once. The V call is TRBV18, the J call TRBJ2-3; D perhaps matches TRBD2 (6 bases). The germline V gene has CDR1 KGHSH and CDR2 LQKENI. V was trimmed by 4 bases and J by 6 bases, leaving 14 bases between them. The CDR3 runs to 14 residues. The CDR3 protein is CASSLSGGSDTQYF. The CDR3 nucleotides read TGTGCCAGCTCACTCAGTGGGGGGTCGGATACGCAGTATTTT.

The chain has TRBV10-3 and TRBJ2-5; 9 bases are shared with TRBD1. J lost 5 bases, V lost 6 bases, and 10 bases had no gene match. CDR1 is ENHRY, CDR2 SYGVKD, per germline. This CDR3 has 15 amino acids. The CDR3 sequence is CAIRRTGVGGETQYF. The CDR3 region has the DNA TGTGCCATCAGGAGGACAGGGGTGGGTGGGGAGACCCAGTACTTC.

V and J are TRBV5-1 and TRBJ2-5; TRBD1 is a possible D gene (6 bases). Deletions cut 2 bases from V and 1 base from J, with 9 bases between. Germline V CDR1 and CDR2: SGHRS, YFSETQ. This CDR3 contains 14 residues. CDR3 amino acids: CASSFTGPQETQYF. The CDR3 coding sequence is TGCGCCAGCAGCTTCACAGGGCCCCAAGAGACCCAGTACTTC.

This chain uses TRBV11-2 with TRBJ1-2, with D uncertain. Trimming pared 5 bases from V and 2 bases from J, leaving 9 bases between. CDR1 and CDR2 (germline): SGHAT, FQNNGV. The CDR3 is 13 amino acids. In DNA form, the CDR3 reads TGTGCCAGCAGCCAAACATACAACTATGGCTACACCTTC. Protein sequence: CASSQTYNYGYTF. The full variable domain, its missing parts supplied by reference TRBV11-2 and TRBJ1-2, is EAGVAQSPRYKIIEKRQSVAFWCNPISGHATLYWYQQILGQGPKLLIQFQNNGVVDDSQLPKDRFSAERLKGVDSTLKIQPAKLEDSAVYLCASSQTYNYGYTFGSGTRLTVV.

The chain couples TRBV6-5 to TRBJ1-1; D call uncertain. CDR1 MNHEY and CDR2 SVGAGI come from the germline V gene. This CDR3 region has 13 residues. V was clipped by 8 bases and J by 0 bases, with 10 bases between them. The CDR3 DNA is TGTGCCAGCGGGTTAGCTATGAACACTGAAGCTTTCTTT. This encodes CASGLAMNTEAFF.

This chain joins TRBV15 and TRBJ1-6, with D possibly being TRBD1 (5 bases). CDR1 is LNHNV, CDR2 YYDKDF, per germline (reference sequence). The CDR3 sequence is 16 residues long. Trimming removed 0 bases from V and 11 bases from J, with 17 bases in between. CDR3 DNA sequence: TGTGCCACCAGCAGAGACTCATACGGGGGAAAGGCACCCCTCCACTTT. It codes for CATSRDSYGGKAPLHF.

Comment on this clone: Within the sample, other DNA sequences also encode this same CDR3. The chain employs TRBV11-3 and TRBJ2-1; TRBD2 agrees at 8 bases. Germline CDR1 SGHNT, CDR2 YENEEA. The CDR3 runs to 14 residues. The V gene end was trimmed by 6 bases and the J gene end by 4 bases; junction bases not matched to a gene: 5. This CDR3 reads CASSLAGGYNEQFF. The CDR3 DNA reads as TGTGCCAGCAGTTTGGCGGGGGGATACAATGAGCAGTTCTTC.

The chain carries TRBV19 and TRBJ1-2, with TRBD1 matching 7 bases. The CDR3 sequence is 14 residues long. Germline V gene lookup returns CDR1 LNHDA and CDR2 SQIVND (reference sequence). The ends lost 5 bases at V and 8 bases at J; junction bases unmatched: 11. The CDR3 sequence: CASSPQTGLWGYTF. CDR3 nucleotide sequence: TGTGCCAGTAGTCCCCAGACAGGGCTATGGGGCTACACCTTC.

This chain connects TRBV3-1 (or the pseudogene TRBV3-2) to TRBJ2-5; 7 positions agree with TRBD2. TRBJ2-7 explains the end of the DNA better; the J call may be wrong. The germline V gene has CDR1 LGHDT and CDR2 YNNKEL (reference sequence). There are 16 residues in the CDR3. CDR3 DNA: TGTGCCAGCAGCCAAGGCTCCCCCGGGAGGTCCTACGAGCAGTACTTC. This sequence encodes CASSQGSPGRSYEQYF.

The chain joins TRBV5-6 to TRBJ1-3, with TRBD1 identical over 8 bases. J was trimmed by 4 bases and V by 0 bases; bases with no gene match: 9. The germline V gene encodes CDR1 SGHDT and CDR2 YYEEEE. The CDR3 contains 17 residues. The CDR3 reads CASSLDRGTPMGNTIYF. The CDR3 DNA reads as TGTGCCAGCAGCTTGGACAGGGGGACCCCCATGGGAAACACCATATATTTT.

V usage is TRBV27 and J usage is TRBJ2-2, with 10 bases matching TRBD1. There are 13 residues in the CDR3. V trimming: 4 bases; J trimming: 13 bases; junction bases outside the gene matches: 6. Germline values: CDR1 MNHEY, CDR2 SMNVEV (reference sequence). The CDR3 protein is CASSWDRGYGLFF. DNA for the CDR3: TGTGCCAGCAGTTGGGACAGGGGTTATGGGCTGTTTTTT.

Only a few counts were recorded for this clone. The V gene is TRBV3-1 (or the pseudogene TRBV3-2), the J gene TRBJ1-2; TRBD1 might be the D (5 bases). Germline loops: CDR1 LGHDT, CDR2 YNNKEL (reference sequence). This CDR3 region has 14 residues. The V and J ends lost 1 base and 3 bases respectively, with 9 bases between them. CDR3 loop: CASSQGGKHYGYTF. CDR3 nucleotide sequence: TGTGCCAGCAGCCAAGGGGGCAAGCACTATGGCTACACCTTC.

The chain uses TRBV5-1 and TRBJ1-3; D remains ambiguous. The CDR3 covers 14 residues. Looked up from germline, CDR1 is SGHRS and CDR2 is YFSETQ. V was trimmed by 5 bases and J by 4 bases, leaving 13 bases between them. The CDR3 spells CASSSSDGGNTIYF. The DNA for the CDR3 is TGCGCCAGCAGTTCCTCAGATGGCGGAAACACCATATATTTT.

The rearrangement joins TRBV6-6 to TRBJ2-1, with a possible D match to TRBD2 (6 bases). V lost 8 bases to trimming and J lost 6 bases, with 11 bases between them. The CDR3 loop spans 12 amino acids. CDR1 and CDR2 from the germline V gene are MNHNY and SVGAGI (reference sequence). The CDR3 nucleotides read TGTGCCAGCGGGGGGTACTCCAATGAGCAGTTCTTC. Translated, it gives CASGGYSNEQFF.

The chain joins TRBV7-2 to TRBJ1-2, with 7 bases identical to TRBD1. Germline loops: CDR1 SGHTA, CDR2 FQGNSA. The CDR3 consists of 19 residues. Trimming removed 4 bases from V and 5 bases from J; junction bases left unmatched: 22. The CDR3 bases are TGTGCCAGCAGCTCCCTTCTGAGGCAGGGGGTGGTGGGACCGTATGGCTACACCTTC. Protein product: CASSSLLRQGVVGPYGYTF.

This clone was seen just once. The chain is built from TRBV18 and TRBJ2-7; 9 bases fit TRBD1. Looked up from germline, CDR1 is KGHSH and CDR2 is LQKENI. Trimming cost V 4 bases and J 2 bases; bases outside gene matches: 3. The CDR3 is 14 amino acids. The CDR3 nucleotides are TGTGCCAGCTCACAAGGACAGGGGCCCTACGAGCAGTACTTC. Encoded protein: CASSQGQGPYEQYF.

The chain uses TRBV4-1 and TRBJ1-4, with D possibly matching TRBD1 (5 bases). The V gene lost 0 bases and the J gene lost 8 bases, with 13 bases spanning the gap. Germline V CDR1 and CDR2: MGHRA, YSYEKL. The length of the CDR3 is 15 residues. CDR3 coding DNA: TGCGCCAGCAGCCAAGACCGGGACTGGGGCGAAAAACTGTTTTTT. It is translated as CASSQDRDWGEKLFF.

The rearrangement links TRBV27 to TRBJ1-1; TRBD1 matches 9 bases. Germline V gene sequence: CDR1 MNHEY, CDR2 SMNVEV (reference sequence). V dropped 6 bases and J dropped 4; count of bases not matched to a gene: 6. The CDR3 consists of 14 residues. CDR3 residues: CASRKPDRGTEAFF. CDR3 nucleotide sequence: TGTGCCAGCAGGAAGCCGGACAGGGGCACTGAAGCTTTCTTT.

The chain uses TRBV28 and TRBJ2-7, with TRBD2 matching over 13 bases. CDR3 length: 16 residues. V gave up 1 base and J gave up 1 base; unmatched junction bases: 1. Germline-derived CDR1 and CDR2 are MDHEN and SYDVKM. The CDR3 loop reads CASSLLGLAGSYEQYF. CDR3 sequence (DNA): TGTGCCAGCAGTTTATTGGGACTAGCGGGGTCCTACGAGCAGTACTTC. Full variable domain (rest looked up from reference TRBV28 and TRBJ2-7): DVKVTQSSRYLVKRTGEKVFLECVQDMDHENMFWYRQDPGLGLRLIYFSYDVKMKEKGDIPEGYSVSREKKERFSLILESASTNQTSMYLCASSLLGLAGSYEQYFGPGTRLTVT.

This clone was counted a single time. The genes are TRBV7-2 and TRBJ1-1, with a weak D call TRBD1 (6 bases). Trimming left V 5 bases short and J 2 bases short, with 15 bases between. CDR3 size: 15 residues. Germline V lookup: CDR1 SGHTA, CDR2 FQGNSA. CDR3 bases: TGTGCCAGCAGCCCCGGCGTTGGGGGCAACACTGAAGCTTTCTTT. This gives the protein CASSPGVGGNTEAFF.

V is TRBV7-8 and J is TRBJ2-1, with 14 bases that match TRBD2. Germline V CDR1 and CDR2: SGHVS, FQNEAQ. The CDR3 covers 15 residues. V dropped 6 bases and J dropped 7; count of bases not matched to a gene: 5. The CDR3 nucleotides read TGTGCCAGCAGTCTTCGACTAGCGGGAGGGAATGAGCAGTTCTTC. As protein: CASSLRLAGGNEQFF.

The rearrangement joins TRBV19 to TRBJ1-5, with 8 bases identical to TRBD1. The CDR3 length is 15 residues. Per germline, CDR1 LNHDA and CDR2 SQIVND (reference sequence). Trimming at V came to 5 bases and at J to 5 bases, leaving 8 bases not matched to a gene. Written as DNA, the CDR3 is TGTGCCAGTAGTCCTCGGACAGGGAAGTATCAGCCCCAGCATTTT. This sequence encodes CASSPRTGKYQPQHF.

On this clone: One junction end does not reproduce the germline sequence, and a read error may be involved. The chain recombines TRBV7-7 with TRBJ2-5; 9 bases align to TRBD2. The CDR3 runs 15 residues. The germline CDR1 and CDR2 sequences are SSHAT and FNYEAQ (reference sequence). The CDR3 protein is CASSLYAGGQETQYF. CDR3 DNA: TGTGCTAGCAGCTTATATGCGGGGGGGCAAGAGACCCAGTACTTC.

J is TRBJ1-1 and V is TRBV14; D is perhaps TRBD1 (5 bases). The germline CDR1 and CDR2 sequences are SGHDN and FVKESK. Between the trimmed V and J ends, which lost 4 bases and 3 bases, there was a span of 9 bases. The CDR3 consists of 13 residues. The CDR3 nucleotides are TGTGCCAGCAGCCTCAGGGTCTACACTGAAGCTTTCTTT. Translation gives CASSLRVYTEAFF.

The sample holds a few counts of this clone. The chain joins TRBV2 to TRBJ1-5; the match to TRBD1 covers 10 bases. The germline V gene has CDR1 SNHLY and CDR2 FYNNEI. The CDR3 has 17 residues. The junction had 17 bases not matched to a gene; V was cut back by 7 bases and J by 8 bases. The CDR3 protein is CASTSRDRGVSGEPQHF. The CDR3 nucleotides are TGTGCCAGCACGTCCCGGGACAGGGGTGTCTCGGGGGAGCCCCAGCATTTT.

The gene calls are TRBV6-5 and TRBJ2-5, with D perhaps TRBD1 (5 bases). CDR1 is MNHEY, CDR2 SVGAGI, per germline. Trimming stripped 4 bases from V and 9 bases from J, with 9 bases between. The CDR3 totals 11 residues. The chain's CDR3 is CASSSLGAQYF. The CDR3 DNA is TGTGCCAGCAGTTCCCTAGGGGCCCAGTACTTC.

The V call is TRBV3-1 (or the pseudogene TRBV3-2), the J call TRBJ1-1; TRBD1 agrees at 9 bases. The germline V gene has CDR1 LGHDT and CDR2 YNNKEL (reference sequence). With 4 bases clipped from V and 11 bases from J, the junction kept 8 bases outside the gene matches. This CDR3 spans 13 amino acids. CDR3 in amino acids: CASSLYRGREAFF. For the CDR3, the DNA is TGTGCCAGCAGCCTCTACAGGGGGCGGGAGGCTTTCTTT.

This clone came up once. The chain is built from TRBV12-3 or TRBV12-4 and TRBJ2-7, with D possibly TRBD1 on 5 matching bases. V lost 6 bases and J 2 bases, leaving 8 bases between the germline ends. CDR3 length: 12 residues. The CDR3 region has the DNA TGTGCCAGCAGACAGGTACCCTACGAGCAGTACTTC. This sequence encodes CASRQVPYEQYF.

This chain connects TRBV6-5 to TRBJ2-1; D may be TRBD2 (5 bases). V was trimmed by 2 bases and J by 12 bases, leaving 17 bases between them. This CDR3 has 14 amino acids. CDR1 is MNHEY and CDR2 is SVGAGI in the germline V gene. This CDR3 reads CASSYGSGISWQFF. The CDR3 nucleotides are TGTGCCAGCAGTTACGGGAGCGGAATTTCGTGGCAGTTCTTC.

This clone was detected only once. V usage is TRBV29-1 and J usage is TRBJ2-7; 8 nucleotides align to TRBD2. V shed 3 bases, J shed 7 bases, and the junction held 2 bases outside the gene matches. This CDR3 region has 11 residues. CDR1 and CDR2 (germline): SQVTM, ANQGSEA. The CDR3 coding sequence is TGCAGCGTTGAGACTAGCGCGGAGCAGTACTTC. This gives the protein CSVETSAEQYF.